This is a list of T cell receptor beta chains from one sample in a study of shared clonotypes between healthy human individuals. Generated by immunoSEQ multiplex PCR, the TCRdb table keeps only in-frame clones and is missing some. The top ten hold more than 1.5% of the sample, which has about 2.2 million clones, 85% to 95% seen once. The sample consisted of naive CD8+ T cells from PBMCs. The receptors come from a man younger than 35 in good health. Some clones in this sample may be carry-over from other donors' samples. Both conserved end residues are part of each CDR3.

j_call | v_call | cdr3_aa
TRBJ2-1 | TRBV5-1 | CASSLSNEQFF
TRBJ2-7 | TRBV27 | CASSLGAISYDEQYF
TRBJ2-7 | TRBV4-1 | CASSQEQPSELAGDYEQYF
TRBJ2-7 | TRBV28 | CASRPWGGSNYEQYF
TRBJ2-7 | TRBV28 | CASRSTGTRTIEQYF
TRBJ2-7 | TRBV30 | CAWRGRDYSYEQYF
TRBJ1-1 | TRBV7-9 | CASSPPDRYTEAFF
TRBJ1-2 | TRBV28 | CASSPLGPYGYTF
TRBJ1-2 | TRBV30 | CAWTLSIPNYGYTF
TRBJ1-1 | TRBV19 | CASTWTGKMNTEAFF
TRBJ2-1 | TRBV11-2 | CASSLQIPGIEQFF
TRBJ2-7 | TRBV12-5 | CASVANEQYF
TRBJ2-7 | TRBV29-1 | CSVSLGQSLSYEQYF
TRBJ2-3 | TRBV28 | CASSTPTGTSGDTQYF
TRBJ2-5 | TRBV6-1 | CASSEGGRQYF
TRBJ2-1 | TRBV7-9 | CASSLGLADNEQFF
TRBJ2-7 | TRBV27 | CASSSRDRSYEQYF
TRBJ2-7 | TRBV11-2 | CASSLEPLNEQYF
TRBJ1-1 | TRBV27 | CASSPRVGSTEAFF
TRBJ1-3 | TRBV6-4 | CASSDSGGNLSGNTIYF
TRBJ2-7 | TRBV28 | CASSPIKAGTQVYEQYF
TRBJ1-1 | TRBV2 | CASSFELQHMNTEAFF
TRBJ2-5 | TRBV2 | CASSPGGSTSGIIQETQYF
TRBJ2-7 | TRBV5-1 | CASSLVAVTYEQYF
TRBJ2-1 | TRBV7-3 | CASSSEGLAGNEQFF
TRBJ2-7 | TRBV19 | CASSIIGGGPYEQYF
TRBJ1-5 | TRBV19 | CASSTWDGNQPQHF
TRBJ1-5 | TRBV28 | CASSPRGGREPQHF
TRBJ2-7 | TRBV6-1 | CASSEGRDRVSEQYF
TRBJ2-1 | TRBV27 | CASSLYGYGSSYNEQFF